This TCR beta chain was identified in a study of CD8+ T cells in alopecia areata. This clone was counted a few times. What it recognizes is unknown. Treatment in this sample: oral pan-JAK inhibitor, 5-10 mg twice daily. Samples from alopecia areata patients were lesional scalp punch biopsies and peripheral blood. Study conclusions and caveats: Given one nonresponder, whether baseline CD8+ expansion relates to response remains uncertain. Significant decreases in scalp clonality and expanded CD8+ clones followed tofacitinib treatment.

RNA was isolated and reverse transcribed to cDNA, the sequencing template. TCRdb keeps only in-frame clones here, not all; method: immunoSEQ multiplex PCR. This sample yields 200,000 to 250,000 clones, of which less than 65% are seen a single time; 4% to 4.5% belongs to the top ten. The CDR3 runs to 15 residues. CDR1 SGHTA and CDR2 FQGNSA come from the germline V gene. Trimming took 4 bases from V and 1 from J, leaving 11 bases between them. V and J are TRBV7-2 and TRBJ1-5; D is unclear. The source was CD4+ T cells sorted from blood, collected at week 4, from a patient treated with tofacitinib. This receptor was obtained from a human donor with alopecia areata. Here the CDR3 reads CASSSGHQSNQPQHF. For the CDR3, the DNA is TGTGCCAGCAGCTCCGGGCACCAGAGCAATCAGCCCCAGCATTTT.